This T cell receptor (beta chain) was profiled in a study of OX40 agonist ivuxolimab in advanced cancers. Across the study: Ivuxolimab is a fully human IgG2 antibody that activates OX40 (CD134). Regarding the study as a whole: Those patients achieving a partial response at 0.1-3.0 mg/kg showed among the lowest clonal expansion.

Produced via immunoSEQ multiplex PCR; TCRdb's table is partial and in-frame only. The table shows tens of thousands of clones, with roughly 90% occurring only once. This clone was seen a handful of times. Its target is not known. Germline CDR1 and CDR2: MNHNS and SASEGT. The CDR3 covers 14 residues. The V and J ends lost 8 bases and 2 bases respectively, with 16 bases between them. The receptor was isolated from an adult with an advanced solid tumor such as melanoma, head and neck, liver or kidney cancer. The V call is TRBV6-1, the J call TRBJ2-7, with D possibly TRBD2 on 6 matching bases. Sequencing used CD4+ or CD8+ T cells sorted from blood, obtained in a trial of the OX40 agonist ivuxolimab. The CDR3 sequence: CASPRPGGTYEQYF. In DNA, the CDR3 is TGTGCCAGCCCCCGTCCTGGCGGGACCTACGAGCAGTACTTC.